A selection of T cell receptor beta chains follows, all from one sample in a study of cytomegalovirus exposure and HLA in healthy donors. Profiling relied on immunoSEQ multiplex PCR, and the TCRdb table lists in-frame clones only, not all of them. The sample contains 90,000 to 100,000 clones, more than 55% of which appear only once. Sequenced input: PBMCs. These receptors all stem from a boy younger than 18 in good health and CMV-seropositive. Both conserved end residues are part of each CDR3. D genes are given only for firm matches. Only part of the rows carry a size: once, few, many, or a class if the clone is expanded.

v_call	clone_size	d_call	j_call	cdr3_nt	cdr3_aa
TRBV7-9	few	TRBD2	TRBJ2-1	TGTGCCAGCAGCCCAGAGGGAGGGGTGGTTGAGCAGTTCTTC	CASSPEGGVVEQFF
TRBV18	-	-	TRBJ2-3	TGTGCCAGCTCACCTCGAGGGGGGGCGGTGGCAGATACGCAGTATTTT	CASSPRGGAVADTQYF
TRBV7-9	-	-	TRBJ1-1	TGTGCCAGCAGCTTAGGTAGTCCTGAAGCTTTCTTT	CASSLGSPEAFF
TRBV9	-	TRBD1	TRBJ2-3	TGTGCCAGCAGCGTACAGGGGGCCACAGATACGCAGTATTTT	CASSVQGATDTQYF
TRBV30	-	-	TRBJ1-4	TGTGCCTGGAGTGGACAGCTTAATGAAAAACTGTTTTTT	CAWSGQLNEKLFF
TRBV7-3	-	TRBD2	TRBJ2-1	TGTGCCAGCAGCCCGGAACCAGGACTAGCGTATGAGCAGTTCTTC	CASSPEPGLAYEQFF
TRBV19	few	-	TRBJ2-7	TGTGCCAGTAGTTCTGCCGGCGAGCAGTACTTC	CASSSAGEQYF
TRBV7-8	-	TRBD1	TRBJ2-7	TGTGCCAGCAGCGGGGGACAGGGGGTAGCCTACGAGCAGTACTTC	CASSGGQGVAYEQYF
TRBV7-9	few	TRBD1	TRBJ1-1	TGTGCCAGCAGCCTAAGGACAGGCTGGAACACTGAAGCTTTCTTT	CASSLRTGWNTEAFF
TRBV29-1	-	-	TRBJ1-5	TGCAGCGTTACGACAGGCGGCAATCAGCCCCAGCATTTT	CSVTTGGNQPQHF
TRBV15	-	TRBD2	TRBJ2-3	TGTGCCACCAGCAGCCGGGACTACGTGGATACGCAGTATTTT	CATSSRDYVDTQYF
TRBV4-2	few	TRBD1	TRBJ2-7	TGTGCCAGCAGCCGTGGACAGGGGGGGTTCTACGAGCAGTACTTC	CASSRGQGGFYEQYF
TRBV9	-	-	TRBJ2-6	TGTGCCAGCCCCGCAGGGGGGTACTCTGGGGCCAACGTCCTGACTTTC	CASPAGGYSGANVLTF
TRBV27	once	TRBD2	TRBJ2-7	TGTGCCAGCAGTCCCCGGGGGGTTGCCCTCTACGAGCAGTACTTC	CASSPRGVALYEQYF
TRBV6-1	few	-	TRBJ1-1	TGTGCCAGCAGTGAAGGTTTTATCGGCACTGAAGCTTTCTTT	CASSEGFIGTEAFF
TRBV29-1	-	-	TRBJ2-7	TGCAGCGTTGAGGGAGAGGCCAGGGGAGCCTACGAGCGGTACTTC	CSVEGEARGAYERYF
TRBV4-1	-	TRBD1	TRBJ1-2	TGCGCCAGCAGCCAACCAGGACAGGGGAAGTATGGCTACACCTTC	CASSQPGQGKYGYTF
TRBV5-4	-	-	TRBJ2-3	TGTGCCAGCAGCTTGGACGTTAAGGGGGTGGGAGATACGCAGTATTTT	CASSLDVKGVGDTQYF
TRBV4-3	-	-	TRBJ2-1	TGCGCCAGCAGCCAAACCTTTACGGGAAGCTCCTACAATGAGCAGTTCTTC	CASSQTFTGSSYNEQFF
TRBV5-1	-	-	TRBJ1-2	TGCGCCAGCAGCTTGACAGGGACAACTGACCGCTACACCTTC	CASSLTGTTDRYTF
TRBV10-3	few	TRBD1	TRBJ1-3	TGTGCCATTAGAGACGGGACAGAGTCTGGAAACACCATATATTTT	CAIRDGTESGNTIYF
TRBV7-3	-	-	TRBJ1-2	TGTGCCAGCAGACTAAATAGGGACACAGAGCCTGGCTACACCTTC	CASRLNRDTEPGYTF
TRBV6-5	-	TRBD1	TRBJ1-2	TGTGCCAGCAGTTACCCCGGACAGGGTCCCTATGGCTACACCTTC	CASSYPGQGPYGYTF
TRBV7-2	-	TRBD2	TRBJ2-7	TGTGCCAGCAGCTCTAGCGGACTAGCGGGCTACGAGCAGTACTTC	CASSSSGLAGYEQYF
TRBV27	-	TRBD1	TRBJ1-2	TGTGCCAGCAGTTTATCCCAGGGGGCGAGGGGCTACACCTTC	CASSLSQGARGYTF
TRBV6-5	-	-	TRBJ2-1	TGTGCCAGCAACAGGCACAATGAGCAGTTCTTC	CASNRHNEQFF